This T cell receptor beta chain was documented in a study of T cells after somatic rescue of genetic block. Per germline, CDR1 SGHVS and CDR2 FNYEAQ. The CDR3 is made up of 13 amino acids. V gave up 3 bases and J gave up 3 bases, with 8 bases separating them. The method was immunoSEQ multiplex PCR; TCRdb's version includes in-frame clones alone and lacks a portion of them. The table has roughly 70,000 clones, roughly 94% seen once. Specimen: peripheral blood mononuclear cells (PBMCs). The clonotype was recovered from a man between 35 and 55 years old. The V and J genes are TRBV7-6 and TRBJ1-1; D perhaps matches TRBD1 (6 bases). As DNA, the CDR3 is TGTGCCAGCAGCTTCAGGGGACACACTGAAGCTTTCTTT. It encodes CASSFRGHTEAFF. Together with reference TRBV7-6 and TRBJ1-1, the CDR3 gives the full variable domain: GAGVSQSPRYKVTKRGQDVALRCDPISGHVSLYWYRQALGQGPEFLTYFNYEAQQDKSGLPNDRFSAERPEGSISTLTIQRTEQRDSAMYRCASSFRGHTEAFFGQGTRLTVV.